This entry lists 17 T cell receptor beta chains sequenced from one sample in a study of T cells in pancreatic ductal adenocarcinoma. Surgery without prior neoadjuvant therapy was the treatment of the selected pancreatic ductal adenocarcinoma patients. The assay was immunoSEQ multiplex PCR, and TCRdb's table has in-frame clones only and misses some. The sample has around 15,000 clones, roughly 89% seen once. Sequenced material: PBMCs. The receptors were sampled from a human donor with pancreatic ductal adenocarcinoma.

V and J are TRBV19 and TRBJ1-2; 7 bases match TRBD1. This CDR3 spans 11 amino acids. From germline, CDR1 is LNHDA and CDR2 SQIVND (reference sequence). V lost 4 bases, J lost 7 bases, and 0 bases stayed unmatched. The CDR3, as DNA: TGTGCCAGTAGTAGACAGGGTGGCTACACCTTC. Its protein product is CASSRQGGYTF.

The CDR3 DNA reads TGTGCCAGCAGCTCGGGACTAGCGGGAGTCTACGAGCAGTACTTC. It encodes CASSSGLAGVYEQYF. The chain carries TRBV6-1 and TRBJ2-7; 14 bases match TRBD2. V was pared by 6 bases and J by 3 bases, with 4 bases of the junction left unmatched. Germline-derived CDR1 and CDR2 are MNHNS and SASEGT. The CDR3 runs 15 residues.

The chain joins TRBV2 to TRBJ1-3, with a possible D match to TRBD1 (6 bases). This CDR3 has 17 residues. With 4 bases removed from V and 1 base from J, the gap between germline ends came to 17 bases. CDR1 is SNHLY and CDR2 is FYNNEI in the germline V gene. In DNA, the CDR3 is TGTGCCAGCAGTGTGTACAGGGCCAGCGCGTCTGGAAACACCATATATTTT. Protein sequence: CASSVYRASASGNTIYF.

This clone was seen only a few times. The J gene is TRBJ2-3, the V gene TRBV6-5; 7 bases agree with TRBD2. This CDR3 comprises 14 residues. Looked up from germline, CDR1 is MNHEY and CDR2 is SVGAGI. The V and J ends lost 6 bases and 5 bases, in that order; junction bases with no gene match: 8. CDR3 nucleotide sequence: TGTGCCAGCAGCCGGACTAGTAAGATAGATACGCAGTATTTT. It codes for CASSRTSKIDTQYF.

The CDR3 nucleotides read TGTGCCAGCAGTTTAGAGACCATATATTTT. Protein product: CASSLETIYF. This chain uses TRBV28 with TRBJ1-3; no reliable D call. Germline-derived CDR1 and CDR2 are MDHEN and SYDVKM. The CDR3 has 10 amino acids. V was clipped by 2 bases and J by 10 bases, with 3 bases between them. Based on the CDR3 plus reference TRBV28 and TRBJ1-3, the full variable domain is DVKVTQSSRYLVKRTGEKVFLECVQDMDHENMFWYRQDPGLGLRLIYFSYDVKMKEKGDIPEGYSVSREKKERFSLILESASTNQTSMYLCASSLETIYFGEGSWLTVV.

The chain combines TRBV4-1 with TRBJ2-5; D is perhaps TRBD2 (5 bases). The germline V gene encodes CDR1 MGHRA and CDR2 YSYEKL. The CDR3 extends over 13 amino acids. V gave up 0 bases and J gave up 5 bases, with 7 bases separating them. The CDR3 region is CASSQDPGETQYF. In DNA, the CDR3 is TGCGCCAGCAGCCAAGACCCGGGGGAGACCCAGTACTTC.

The rearrangement uses TRBV4-3 and TRBJ2-2; 11 bases align to TRBD1. Germline CDR1 LGHNA, CDR2 YSLEER. The V and J ends lost 4 bases and 5 bases, in that order; junction bases with no gene match: 6. The CDR3 consists of 16 residues. The CDR3 bases are TGCGCCAGCAGCCCCCGGGGGACAGGGGGGACCGGGGAGCTGTTTTTT. Protein product: CASSPRGTGGTGELFF.

The rearrangement joins TRBV19 to TRBJ2-2; 10 nucleotides match TRBD2. Germline V lookup: CDR1 LNHDA, CDR2 SQIVND (reference sequence). This CDR3 comprises 19 residues. V lost 7 bases and J lost 7; bases outside the gene matches: 21. CDR3 DNA sequence: TGTGCCAGTACCGCCCCTACTAGCGGGGTTTCGAGGGACGGCGGGGAGCTGTTTTTT. Translated: CASTAPTSGVSRDGGELFF.

The chain recombines TRBV19 with TRBJ2-7; no clear D gene. Germline CDR1 reads LNHDA; CDR2 reads SQIVND (reference sequence). The V end was cut by 3 bases, the J end by 2 bases, with 11 bases between. This CDR3 has 14 residues. CDR3 loop: CASSISLGPYEQYF. Here the CDR3 DNA reads TGTGCCAGTAGTATCAGCTTGGGCCCCTACGAGCAGTACTTC.

The chain combines TRBV29-1 with TRBJ1-2; no clear D gene. The CDR3 is made up of 18 amino acids. Germline assignment: CDR1 SQVTM and CDR2 ANQGSEA. V was clipped by 0 bases and J by 0 bases, with 20 bases between them. CDR3 in DNA: TGCAGCGTTGAAGATCAAGTAGTCTTAGGGAGAGCTAACTATGGCTACACCTTC. Residues: CSVEDQVVLGRANYGYTF.

This chain uses TRBV30 with TRBJ1-5; 12 bases are shared with TRBD1. V lost 8 bases to trimming and J lost 4 bases; unmatched junction nucleotides: 3. Germline V gene sequence: CDR1 GTSNPN, CDR2 SVGIG (reference sequence). The CDR3 has 13 residues. The CDR3 is CARDRGLNQPQHF. CDR3 coding DNA: TGTGCCAGGGACAGGGGGCTGAATCAGCCCCAGCATTTT.

The rearrangement links TRBV9 to TRBJ1-2; 11 bases are shared with TRBD1. Trimming cost V 2 bases and J 0 bases; bases outside gene matches: 3. The germline V gene has CDR1 SGDLS and CDR2 YYNGEE. The CDR3 length is 16 residues. The CDR3 DNA follows: TGTGCCAGCAGCGTTGGGACAGGGGGATCTAACTATGGCTACACCTTC. Protein product: CASSVGTGGSNYGYTF.

This chain links TRBV5-1 with TRBJ2-2; 9 bases match TRBD1. Losses at the gene ends were 4 bases for V and 0 bases for J; bases not matched to a gene: 10. The CDR3 length is 18 residues. Germline loops: CDR1 SGHRS, CDR2 YFSETQ. For the CDR3, the DNA is TGCGCCAGCAGCGGGCCGGGACAGGGAACTGCGAACACCGGGGAGCTGTTTTTT. Protein: CASSGPGQGTANTGELFF.

The chain carries TRBV4-1 and TRBJ1-2, with D perhaps matching TRBD1 (6 bases). V was clipped by 6 bases and J by 4 bases, with 15 bases between them. The CDR3 has 14 residues. Germline loops: CDR1 MGHRA, CDR2 YSYEKL. The CDR3 spells CASSPSTGLYGYTF. The DNA for the CDR3 is TGCGCCAGCAGTCCGTCGACAGGACTCTATGGCTACACCTTC.

The chain has TRBV11-3 and TRBJ1-1; 12 nucleotides align to TRBD1. Germline V lookup: CDR1 SGHNT, CDR2 YENEEA. The CDR3 has 18 amino acids. The ends lost 1 base at V and 5 bases at J; junction bases unmatched: 11. The CDR3: CASSLGGRDRGRRTEAFF. The CDR3 nucleotides read TGTGCCAGCAGCTTAGGGGGCCGGGACAGGGGGCGCCGTACTGAAGCTTTCTTT.

J is TRBJ1-5 and V is TRBV10-1, with a tentative D call TRBD1 (6 bases). This CDR3 contains 18 residues. CDR1 is WNHNN, CDR2 SYGVQD, per germline (reference sequence). The V gene lost 2 bases and the J gene lost 2 bases, with 19 bases spanning the gap. The CDR3 DNA is TGCGCCAGCAGTGAGGCCCCACCACAGGGAAATGGCAATCAGCCCCAGCATTTT. Protein: CASSEAPPQGNGNQPQHF.

DNA of the CDR3: TGTGCCAGCAGTTCCAAGGGAGGGGCAGCCTACGAGCAGTACTTC. Its protein is CASSSKGGAAYEQYF. The chain recombines TRBV6-1 with TRBJ2-7; 7 nucleotides line up with TRBD2. Germline V gives CDR1 MNHNS, CDR2 SASEGT. The CDR3 is made up of 15 amino acids. The V gene end was trimmed by 5 bases and the J gene end by 2 bases; junction bases not matched to a gene: 9.